This T cell receptor (beta chain) comes out of a study of post-analysis software for immune sequencing data. Study outcomes and limitations: Comparison with controls showed significantly lower normalized Chao1 diversity in multiple sclerosis patients. Strong co-clustering by F measure was seen for same-batch samples. Comparison of patients with controls showed roughly five TRBV segments more frequent in patients, TRBV5-6, TRBV5-1 and TRBV20-1 among them.

This clonotype was recorded once. Antigen: not known. Libraries were made from TCR beta cDNA, and they carried unique molecular identifiers. When about 0.9 to 10 million T cells were used, they gave 500,000 or so cDNA molecules. Each CDR3 protein is one row after TCRdb ran MiXCR on the PCR reads. The data show hundreds of thousands of distinct CDR3 sequences, about 32% seen once. The CDR3 is made up of 13 amino acids. Trimming cost V 3 bases and J 5 bases, with 13 bases left between them. In germline, CDR1 is DFQATT, CDR2 SNEGSKA (reference sequence). The origin of this receptor is a girl aged 5-17 years with multiple sclerosis. Sequencing input: blood. This sequence joins TRBV20-1 and TRBJ1-1, with no clear D. CDR3 coding DNA: TGCAGTGCTAGTGCGGGCGGGAGGACTGAAGCTTTCTTT. This codes for CSASAGGRTEAFF.